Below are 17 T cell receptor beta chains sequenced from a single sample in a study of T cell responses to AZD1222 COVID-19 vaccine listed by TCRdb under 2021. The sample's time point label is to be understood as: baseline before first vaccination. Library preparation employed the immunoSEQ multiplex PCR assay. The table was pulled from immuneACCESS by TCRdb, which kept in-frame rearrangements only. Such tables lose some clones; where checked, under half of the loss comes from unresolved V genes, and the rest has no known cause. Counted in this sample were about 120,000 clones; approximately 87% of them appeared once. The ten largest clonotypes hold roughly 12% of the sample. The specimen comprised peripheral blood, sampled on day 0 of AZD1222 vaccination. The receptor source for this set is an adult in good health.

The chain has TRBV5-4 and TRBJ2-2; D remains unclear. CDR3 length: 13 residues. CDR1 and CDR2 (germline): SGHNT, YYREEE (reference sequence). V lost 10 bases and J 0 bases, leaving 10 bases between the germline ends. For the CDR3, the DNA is TGTGCCTCAGGCAGGACGAACACCGGGGAGCTGTTTTTT. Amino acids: CASGRTNTGELFF.

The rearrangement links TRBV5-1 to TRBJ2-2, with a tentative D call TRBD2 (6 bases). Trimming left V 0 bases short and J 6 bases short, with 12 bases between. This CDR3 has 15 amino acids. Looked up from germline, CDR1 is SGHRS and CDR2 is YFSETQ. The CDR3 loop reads CASSLDGRVAGELFF. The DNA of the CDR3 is TGCGCCAGCAGCTTGGACGGGAGAGTGGCCGGGGAGCTGTTTTTT.

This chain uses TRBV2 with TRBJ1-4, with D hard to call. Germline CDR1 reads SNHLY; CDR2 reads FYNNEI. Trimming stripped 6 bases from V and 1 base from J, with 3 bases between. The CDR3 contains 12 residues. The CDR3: CASSGTNEKLFF. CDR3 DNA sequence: TGTGCCAGCAGCGGAACTAATGAAAAACTGTTTTTT.

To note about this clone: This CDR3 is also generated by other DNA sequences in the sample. This CDR3 reads CASSVGVGETQYF. CDR3 in DNA: TGTGCCAGCAGCGTAGGGGTCGGAGAGACCCAGTACTTC. The chain is built from TRBV9 and TRBJ2-5; D gene unclear. V gave up 0 bases and J gave up 4 bases, with 7 bases separating them. This CDR3 spans 13 amino acids. Germline CDR1 is SGDLS and CDR2 is YYNGEE.

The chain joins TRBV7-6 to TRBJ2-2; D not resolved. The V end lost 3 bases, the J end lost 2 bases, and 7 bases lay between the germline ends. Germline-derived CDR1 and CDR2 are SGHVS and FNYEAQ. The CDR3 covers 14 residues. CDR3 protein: CASSLEVNTGELFF. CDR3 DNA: TGTGCCAGCAGCTTGGAAGTAAACACCGGGGAGCTGTTTTTT.

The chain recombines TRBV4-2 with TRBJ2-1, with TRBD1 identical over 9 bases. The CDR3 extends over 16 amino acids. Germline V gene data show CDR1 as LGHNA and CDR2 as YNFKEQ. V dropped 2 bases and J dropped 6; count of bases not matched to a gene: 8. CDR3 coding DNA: TGTGCCAGCAGCCAATTCCCGGGACAGGGTTCCAATGAGCAGTTCTTC. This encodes CASSQFPGQGSNEQFF.

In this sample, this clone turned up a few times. CDR3 DNA sequence: TGCGCCAGCAGCCTACGGGACAGGACATCGAAACGGGGGGAGCTGTTTTTT. Its translation is CASSLRDRTSKRGELFF. This rearrangement joins TRBV4-1 to TRBJ2-2, with 8 bases aligning to TRBD1. This CDR3 has 17 amino acids. CDR1 MGHRA and CDR2 YSYEKL come from the germline V gene. V gave up 4 bases and J gave up 8 bases; unmatched junction bases: 15.

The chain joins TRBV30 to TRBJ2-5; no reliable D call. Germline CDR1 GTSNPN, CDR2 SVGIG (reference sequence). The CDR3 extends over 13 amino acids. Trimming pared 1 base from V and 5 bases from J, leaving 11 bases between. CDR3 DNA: TGTGCCTGGAGTGGGGGTTATAGCGAGACCCAGTACTTC. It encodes CAWSGGYSETQYF.

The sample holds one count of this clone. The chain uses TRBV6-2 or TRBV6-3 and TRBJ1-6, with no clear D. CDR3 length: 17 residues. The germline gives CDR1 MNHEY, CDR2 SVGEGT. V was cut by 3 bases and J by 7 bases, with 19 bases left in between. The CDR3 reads CASSYSGSTQRNSPLHF. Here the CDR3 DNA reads TGTGCCAGCAGTTATTCTGGGTCCACGCAGAGGAATTCACCCCTCCACTTT.

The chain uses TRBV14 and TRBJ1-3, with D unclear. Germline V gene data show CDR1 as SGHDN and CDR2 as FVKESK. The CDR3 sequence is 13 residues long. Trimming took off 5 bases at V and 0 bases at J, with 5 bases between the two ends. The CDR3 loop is CASSLNSGNTIYF. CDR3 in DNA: TGTGCCAGCAGCTTAAACTCTGGAAACACCATATATTTT.

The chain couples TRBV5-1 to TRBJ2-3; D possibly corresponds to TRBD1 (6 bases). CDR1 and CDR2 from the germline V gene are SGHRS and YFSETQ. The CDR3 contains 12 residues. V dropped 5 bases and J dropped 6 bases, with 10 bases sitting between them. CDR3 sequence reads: CASSPGVDTQYF. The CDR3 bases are TGCGCCAGCAGTCCAGGGGTGGATACGCAGTATTTT.

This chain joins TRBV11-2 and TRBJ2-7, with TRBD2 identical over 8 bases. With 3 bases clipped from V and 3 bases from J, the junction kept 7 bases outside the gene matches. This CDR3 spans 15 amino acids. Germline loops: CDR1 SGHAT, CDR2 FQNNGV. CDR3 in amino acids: CASSFGAGASYEQYF. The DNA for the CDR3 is TGTGCCAGCAGCTTTGGAGCGGGAGCCAGCTACGAGCAGTACTTC.

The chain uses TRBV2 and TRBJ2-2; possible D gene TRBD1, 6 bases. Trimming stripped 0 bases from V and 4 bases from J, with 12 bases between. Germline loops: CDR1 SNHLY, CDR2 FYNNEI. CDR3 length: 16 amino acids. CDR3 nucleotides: TGTGCCAGCAGTGAAGCAACAGGGTGGGCCACCGGGGAGCTGTTTTTT. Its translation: CASSEATGWATGELFF.

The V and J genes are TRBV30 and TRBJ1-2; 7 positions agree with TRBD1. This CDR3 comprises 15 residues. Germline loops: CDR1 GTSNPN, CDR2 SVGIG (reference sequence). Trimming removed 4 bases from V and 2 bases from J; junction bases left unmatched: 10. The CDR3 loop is CAWNPGGLGNYGYTF. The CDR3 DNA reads TGTGCCTGGAATCCAGGGGGGCTGGGAAACTATGGCTACACCTTC. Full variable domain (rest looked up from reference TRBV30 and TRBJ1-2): SQTIHQWPATLVQPVGSPLSLECTVEGTSNPNLYWYRQAAGRGLQLLFYSVGIGQISSEVPQNLSASRPQDRQFILSSKKLLLSDSGFYLCAWNPGGLGNYGYTFGSGTRLTVV.

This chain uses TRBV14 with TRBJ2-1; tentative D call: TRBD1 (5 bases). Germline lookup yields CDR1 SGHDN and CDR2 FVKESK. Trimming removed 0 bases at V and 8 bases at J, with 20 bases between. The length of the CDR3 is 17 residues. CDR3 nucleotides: TGTGCCAGCAGCCAAGAATTTCAGTCCCTATGGGGCCATGAGCAGTTCTTC. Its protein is CASSQEFQSLWGHEQFF.

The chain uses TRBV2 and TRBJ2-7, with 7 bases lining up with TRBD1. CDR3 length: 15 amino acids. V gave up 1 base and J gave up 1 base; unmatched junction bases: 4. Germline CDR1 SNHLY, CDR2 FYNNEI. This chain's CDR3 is CASSEGRTGSYEQYF. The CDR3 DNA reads TGTGCCAGCAGTGAAGGTCGGACAGGATCCTACGAGCAGTACTTC.

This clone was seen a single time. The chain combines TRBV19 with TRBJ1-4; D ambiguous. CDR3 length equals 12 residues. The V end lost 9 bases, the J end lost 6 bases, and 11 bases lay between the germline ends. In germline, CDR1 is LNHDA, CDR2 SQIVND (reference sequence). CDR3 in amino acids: CASGELDEKLFF. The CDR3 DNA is TGTGCCAGCGGGGAGCTAGATGAAAAACTGTTTTTT.